This TCR beta chain emerged from a study of a mutant IDH1 vaccine in newly diagnosed glioma. About the study: Treated individuals were 62.5% male and roughly 40% female, averaging roughly 38 years of age. The therapy given earlier, which was standard therapy, consisted of radiotherapy, temozolomide, or both, and most of the patients received both.

Generated by immunoSEQ multiplex PCR, the TCRdb table keeps only in-frame clones and is missing some. Among about 67,000 clones listed, 80% to 90% were seen once. The sample's time point: baseline, week 1 (first vaccination visit). Stated treatment: pre-vaccination baseline after standard-of-care therapy. Astrocytomas that were new, WHO grade 3 or 4, IDH1-mutant and ATRX-lost were present in the donors. The V and J ends lost 6 bases and 2 bases, in that order; junction bases with no gene match: 5. In germline, CDR1 is KGHSH, CDR2 LQKENI. The length of the CDR3 is 14 residues. The input for sequencing was peripheral blood mononuclear cells (PBMCs), taken from a glioma patient treated with radiotherapy, temozolomide or both. This receptor was taken from a woman aged 18-30 years with glioma. Some clones in this sample may be carry-over from other donors' samples. The gene calls are TRBV18 and TRBJ1-1, with TRBD1 matching 8 bases. The CDR3 DNA reads TGTGCCAGCTCGTCCGGACAGGGAAACACTGAAGCTTTCTTT. It yields the protein CASSSGQGNTEAFF.